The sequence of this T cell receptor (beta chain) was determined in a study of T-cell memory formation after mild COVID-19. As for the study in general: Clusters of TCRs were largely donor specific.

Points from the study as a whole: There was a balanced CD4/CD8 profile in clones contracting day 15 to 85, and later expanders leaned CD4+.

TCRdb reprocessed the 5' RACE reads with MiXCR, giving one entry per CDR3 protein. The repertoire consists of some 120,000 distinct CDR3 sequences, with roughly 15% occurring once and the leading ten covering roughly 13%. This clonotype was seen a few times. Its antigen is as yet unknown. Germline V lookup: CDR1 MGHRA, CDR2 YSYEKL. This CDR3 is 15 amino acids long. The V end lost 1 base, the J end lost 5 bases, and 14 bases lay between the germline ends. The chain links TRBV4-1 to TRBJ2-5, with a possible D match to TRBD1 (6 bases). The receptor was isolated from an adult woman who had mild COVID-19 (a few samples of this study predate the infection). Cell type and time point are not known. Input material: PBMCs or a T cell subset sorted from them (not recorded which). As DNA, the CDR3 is TGCGCCAGCAGCCAAGTGGCAGGGGCGGAGGAGACCCAGTACTTC. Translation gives CASSQVAGAEETQYF.